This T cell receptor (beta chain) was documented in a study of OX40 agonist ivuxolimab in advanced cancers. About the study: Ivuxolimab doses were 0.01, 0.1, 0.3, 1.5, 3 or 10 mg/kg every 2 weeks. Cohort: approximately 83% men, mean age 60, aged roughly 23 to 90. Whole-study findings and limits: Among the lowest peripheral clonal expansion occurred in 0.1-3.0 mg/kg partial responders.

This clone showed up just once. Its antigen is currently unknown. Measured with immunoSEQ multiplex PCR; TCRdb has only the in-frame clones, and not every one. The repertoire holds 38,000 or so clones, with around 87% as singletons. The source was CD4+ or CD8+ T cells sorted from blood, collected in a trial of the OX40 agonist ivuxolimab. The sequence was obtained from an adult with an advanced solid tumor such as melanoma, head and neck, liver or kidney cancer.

The CDR3 sequence is CSVRGDTEAFF. The CDR3 nucleotides are TGCAGTGTCAGGGGGGACACTGAAGCTTTCTTT. V usage is TRBV20-1 and J usage is TRBJ1-1; 7 bases agree with TRBD1. V lost 7 bases and J lost 3; bases outside the gene matches: 2. This CDR3 region has 11 residues. CDR1 is DFQATT, CDR2 SNEGSKA, per germline (reference sequence).